The present entry profiles one T cell receptor (beta chain) with its context. Its antigen is not yet known. No quality values exist for individual bases; no much larger clone is one base distant. The time point label, read with the paper, signifies: baseline before first vaccination. Samples from vaccinated people were obtained from the UK trials COV001 and COV002, which included a single-blind randomized controlled phase 2/3 trial of AZD1222 (ChAdOx1 nCoV-19) in healthy adults. Trial participant PBMC samples were collected at day 0 and day 28 after the second dose for TCRbeta chain sequencing. The CDR3 regions of human TCRbeta chains were analyzed by immunosequencing. The original methods were these. Repertoire TCRs were checked for matches against a reference library of SARS-CoV-2-specific TCRs that had been generated using the MIRA antigen-specificity platform. Breadth meant the fraction of unique TCRs that were SARS-CoV-2-associated, whereas depth meant the fraction of total T cells that were SARS-CoV-2-associated. Using the MIRA data, each spike-specific TCR was assigned both to the spike region to which the TCR was reactive and to a CD4 or CD8 class. Log10-transformed breadth and depth values were compared by one-way ANOVA with Sidak's multiple comparisons tests. This immuneACCESS table, as held by TCRdb, lists in-frame sequences with V and J called but not all clones. Of the missing ones, under half trace to an unresolved V gene in checked studies; the others have no known cause. D and trimming were read from the DNA, whereas the V and J calls and clone size are those reported in that table. Counted in this sample were fewer than 150,000 clones; 90% of them appeared once. The ten largest clones capture about 3.4% of the sample.

A distance of 13 bases separates the germline ends of V and J, which lose 2 bases and 2 bases respectively. Including cysteine and phenylalanine, the CDR3 has 15 amino acids. Here the CDR3 DNA is all that survives: 45 bases in frame from base 1. Per the germline V gene, SGHTA is the CDR1 and FQGNSA is the CDR2. This record belongs to a study of T cell responses to AZD1222 COVID-19 vaccine (dated by TCRdb to about 2021). Broadly, across the study: Because spike-specific TCR depth and breadth did not differ between the two schedules, AZD1222 recipients who got a second dose at roughly 4 weeks were pooled with those who got a second dose at roughly 12 weeks. A total of 230 to 250 trial participants underwent TCR sequencing, of whom roughly 210 received two doses of AZD1222 and approximately 25 received two doses of the MenACWY control vaccine. Trial participants were enrolled by age into subgroups of 18-55, 56-69 and 70-plus years, and 148, 28 and 57 TCR-sequenced participants, respectively, were included in these subgroups.

General conclusions and limits of the study: Because no day 14 peak-response samples were available, the repertoires could be characterized only after the peak T cell response. The 56-69-year group was small, and its depth increase did not reach significance, likely because of low power. CD4 TCRs associated with the vaccine covered the entire spike protein, and the dominant responses were in regions 160-218 and 743-854. Spike-specific TCR breadth and depth rose significantly after two AZD1222 doses compared with day 0 and with MenACWY recipients. Epitopes outside the regions mutated in the B.1.351 and B.1.1.7 variants were reportedly recognized by nearly half of the unique spike-specific TCRs. Most participants were white British and females outnumbered males, and the authors suggested that clonal diversity may have been underestimated. Conclusions about previously exposed vaccinees were limited because only six AZD1222 recipients were SARS-CoV-2 seropositive at baseline.

The chain links TRBV7-2 with TRBJ2-7; the D gene is possibly TRBD2, with 5 bases matching. This sample comprised peripheral blood, obtained on day 0 of AZD1222 vaccination. This TCR was recovered from an adult in good health. At the DNA level, the sequence is TGTGCCAGCAGCTTAATCCAGCGGCTACCCTACGAGCAGTACTTC. This is translated as CASSLIQRLPYEQYF.